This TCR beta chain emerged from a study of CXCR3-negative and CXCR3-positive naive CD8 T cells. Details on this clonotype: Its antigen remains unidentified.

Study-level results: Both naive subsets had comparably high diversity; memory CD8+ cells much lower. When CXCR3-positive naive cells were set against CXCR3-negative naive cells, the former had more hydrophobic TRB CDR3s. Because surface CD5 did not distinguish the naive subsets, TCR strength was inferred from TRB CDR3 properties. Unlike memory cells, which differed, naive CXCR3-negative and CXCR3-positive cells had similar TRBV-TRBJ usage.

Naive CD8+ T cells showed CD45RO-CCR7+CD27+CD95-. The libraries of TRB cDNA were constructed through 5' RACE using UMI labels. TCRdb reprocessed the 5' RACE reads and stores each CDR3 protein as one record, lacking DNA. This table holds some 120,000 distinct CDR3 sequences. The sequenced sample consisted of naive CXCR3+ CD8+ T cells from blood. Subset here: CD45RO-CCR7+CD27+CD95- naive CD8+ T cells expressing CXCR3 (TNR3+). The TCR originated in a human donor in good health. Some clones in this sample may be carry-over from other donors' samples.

The CDR3 loop reads CASSLGNRVYEQYF. V gene TRBV12-3 or TRBV12-4 combines with J gene TRBJ2-7; TCRdb's D gene call, TRBD1, goes unchecked for lack of DNA. The CDR3 sequence is 14 residues long.